This TCR beta chain came from a study of T cell repertoires in cytomegalovirus infection. At the level of the study: From public TCR beta signatures came an indication of both CMV infection and matching HLA type. Overall study results and limits: There were HLA-C-restricted CMV-specific TCR beta clonotypes dominating the ex vivo response.

This clonotype was counted many times. Its antigen is not known. TCRdb redid the calling of the reads with MiXCR, one entry per CDR3 protein. The table shows 600,000 to 700,000 distinct CDR3 sequences, with around 31% occurring only once. The sequenced sample was cultured PBMCs, obtained from culture after CMV antigen stimulation. This TCR was sampled from a human donor in good health (CMV status not recorded). Some clones in this sample may be carry-over from other donors' samples.

The CDR3 DNA sequence: TGTGCCAGCAGCTTCAGGGGATTTCACGAGCAGTACTTC. It specifies CASSFRGFHEQYF. This sequence joins TRBV7-2 and TRBJ2-7, with D maybe TRBD1 (6 bases). Trimming left V 3 bases short and J 5 bases short, with 11 bases between. The CDR3 totals 13 residues. Germline V gene data show CDR1 as SGHTA and CDR2 as FQGNSA.